Each of the 27 T cell receptor beta chains below was sequenced from the same sample in a study of OX40 agonist ivuxolimab in advanced cancers. Here immunoSEQ multiplex PCR was the method, and the copy in TCRdb shows in-frame clones only, minus some. The sample shows fewer than 85,000 clones, 85% to 95% of them seen only once. Sequenced material: CD4+ or CD8+ T cells sorted from blood, taken in a trial of the OX40 agonist ivuxolimab. The receptors originated from an adult with an advanced solid tumor such as melanoma, head and neck, liver or kidney cancer.

This clone was picked up one time. J is TRBJ2-2 and V is TRBV7-2, with D tentatively TRBD1 or TRBD2 (5 bases each). The CDR3 is 16 amino acids. The V gene lost 0 bases and the J gene lost 6 bases, with 14 bases spanning the gap. Germline CDR1 and CDR2: SGHTA and FQGNSA. CDR3 in amino acids: CASSLARSGRAGELFF. The CDR3, as DNA: TGTGCCAGCAGCTTAGCACGGTCAGGGCGGGCCGGGGAGCTGTTTTTT. The variable domain in full, completed from reference TRBV7-2 and TRBJ2-2, reads GAGVSQSPSNKVTEKGKDVELRCDPISGHTALYWYRQSLGQGLEFLIYFQGNSAPDKSGLPSDRFSAERTGGSVSTLTIQRTQQEDSAVYLCASSLARSGRAGELFFGEGSRLTVL.

V gene TRBV19 combines with J gene TRBJ2-5, with D perhaps assigned TRBD1 or TRBD2 (6 bases each). The CDR3 spans 14 residues. The germline V gene encodes CDR1 LNHDA and CDR2 SQIVND (reference sequence). V lost 2 bases, J lost 5 bases, and 12 bases lay in between. The CDR3: CASSILGGGETQYF. The DNA for the CDR3 is TGTGCCAGTAGTATACTCGGGGGCGGGGAGACCCAGTACTTC. Combining the CDR3 with reference TRBV19 and TRBJ2-5 gives the whole variable domain DGGITQSPKYLFRKEGQNVTLSCEQNLNHDAMYWYRQDPGQGLRLIYYSQIVNDFQKGDIAEGYSVSREKKESFPLTVTSAQKNPTAFYLCASSILGGGETQYFGPGTRLLVL.

V usage is TRBV7-2 and J usage is TRBJ1-1; 9 bases line up with TRBD1. CDR1 is SGHTA and CDR2 is FQGNSA in the germline V gene. Trimming took 8 bases from V and 1 from J; bases not matched to a gene: 5. This CDR3 is built from 14 residues. In DNA, the CDR3 is TGTGCCAGCCTTCCGGGACAGGGGAACACTGAAGCTTTCTTT. Its protein is CASLPGQGNTEAFF.

V is TRBV19 and J is TRBJ1-5; 12 positions agree with TRBD1. Per the germline V gene, CDR1 is LNHDA and CDR2 is SQIVND (reference sequence). CDR3 length: 15 residues. V lost 6 bases and J lost 5; bases outside the gene matches: 5. CDR3 nucleotides: TGTGCCAGTAGGGGACAGGGGGCGCGGTATCAGCCCCAGCATTTT. Amino acids: CASRGQGARYQPQHF.

This rearrangement joins TRBV30 to TRBJ1-1; no clear D gene. CDR3 length: 12 amino acids. Deletions cut 5 bases from V and 0 bases from J, with 7 bases between. The V gene's germline CDR1 is GTSNPN and CDR2 SVGIG (reference sequence). CDR3: CAWRRLNTEAFF. DNA of the CDR3: TGTGCCTGGCGAAGGCTGAACACTGAAGCTTTCTTT.

This rearrangement joins TRBV28 to TRBJ2-5; 12 bases line up with TRBD1. The CDR3 spans 15 residues. The germline V gene encodes CDR1 MDHEN and CDR2 SYDVKM. V shed 6 bases, J shed 5 bases, and the junction held 7 bases outside the gene matches. CDR3 amino acids: CASSSPGQGAETQYF. CDR3 in DNA: TGTGCCAGCAGCTCACCGGGACAGGGGGCGGAGACCCAGTACTTC.

This clone was observed a single time. The chain couples TRBV10-3 to TRBJ1-5; no reliable D call. Germline CDR1 and CDR2: ENHRY and SYGVKD. This CDR3 has 15 residues. V was cut by 0 bases and J by 3 bases, with 9 bases left in between. The CDR3 is CAISESGRNNQPQHF. In nucleotides, the CDR3 is TGTGCCATCAGTGAGTCTGGCAGAAACAATCAGCCCCAGCATTTT.

The chain recombines TRBV6-5 with TRBJ2-5, with D perhaps matching TRBD2 (7 bases). The germline V gene encodes CDR1 MNHEY and CDR2 SVGAGI. The CDR3 has 16 residues. Trimming cost V 1 base and J 6 bases, with 18 bases left between them. CDR3 amino acids: CASSYLGGGGAKTQYF. For the CDR3, the DNA is TGTGCCAGCAGTTACTTAGGGGGTGGGGGGGCTAAGACCCAGTACTTC.

This clone came up once. The J gene is TRBJ2-1, the V gene TRBV19; 10 nucleotides line up with TRBD2. Germline CDR1 reads LNHDA; CDR2 reads SQIVND (reference sequence). The CDR3 totals 16 residues. V lost 4 bases and J lost 5; bases outside the gene matches: 8. The CDR3 protein is CASSTGTSVINNEQFF. CDR3 bases: TGTGCCAGTAGTACCGGGACTAGCGTAATTAACAATGAGCAGTTCTTC. The full variable domain, with the rest looked up from reference TRBV19 and TRBJ2-1, is DGGITQSPKYLFRKEGQNVTLSCEQNLNHDAMYWYRQDPGQGLRLIYYSQIVNDFQKGDIAEGYSVSREKKESFPLTVTSAQKNPTAFYLCASSTGTSVINNEQFFGPGTRLTVL.

The CDR3 loop reads CASSRHGGEQFF. The CDR3 DNA is TGTGCCAGCAGTCGACACGGCGGTGAGCAGTTCTTC. V is TRBV6-1 and J is TRBJ2-1; D gene ambiguous. This CDR3 contains 12 residues. Germline V gene lookup returns CDR1 MNHNS and CDR2 SASEGT. V was pared by 5 bases and J by 9 bases, with 11 bases between.

This sequence joins TRBV25-1 and TRBJ2-7; D might be TRBD2 (5 bases). V was cut by 5 bases and J by 3 bases, with 11 bases left in between. Per germline, CDR1 MGHDK and CDR2 SYGVNS. The CDR3 is made up of 13 amino acids. DNA of the CDR3: TGTGCCAGCAGTCAAAGCGGCCTCTACGAGCAGTACTTC. Protein product: CASSQSGLYEQYF.

The rearrangement joins TRBV28 to TRBJ2-7; 10 bases fit TRBD2. Trimming took 5 bases from V and 3 from J; bases not matched to a gene: 7. CDR3 length: 15 amino acids. The germline gives CDR1 MDHEN, CDR2 SYDVKM. The CDR3 sequence is CASSETSGTIYEQYF. DNA for the CDR3: TGTGCCAGCAGTGAAACTAGCGGGACCATCTACGAGCAGTACTTC.

The chain is built from TRBV7-8 and TRBJ2-7, with 9 bases that match TRBD2. Unmatched junction bases numbered 9, after V lost 6 bases and J lost 6 bases. The CDR3 is 14 amino acids. From germline, CDR1 is SGHVS and CDR2 FQNEAQ. CDR3 sequence reads: CASRSTSGPVEQYF. The DNA for the CDR3 is TGTGCCAGCAGGTCGACTAGCGGTCCTGTCGAGCAGTACTTC.

V usage is TRBV11-2 and J usage is TRBJ2-3; no firm D call. Trimming removed 5 bases from V and 0 bases from J, with 9 bases in between. The CDR3 covers 14 residues. CDR1 is SGHAT and CDR2 is FQNNGV in the germline V gene. As DNA, the CDR3 is TGTGCCAGCAGCCCCTTCGGCAGCACAGATACGCAGTATTTT. It translates to CASSPFGSTDTQYF.

CDR3 in amino acids: CASSQDGYQPQHF. The CDR3 DNA reads as TGCGCCAGCAGCCAAGACGGATATCAGCCCCAGCATTTT. The chain is built from TRBV4-1 and TRBJ1-5; D unclear. Germline CDR1 MGHRA, CDR2 YSYEKL. CDR3 length: 13 residues. Trimming removed 0 bases from V and 5 bases from J, with 5 bases in between.

On this clone itself: Distinct nucleotide sequences in the sample also encode this CDR3. V usage is TRBV28 and J usage is TRBJ2-1; tentatively, D is TRBD1 (6 bases). CDR3 length equals 13 residues. The germline V gene has CDR1 MDHEN and CDR2 SYDVKM. Trimming shortened V by 6 bases and J by 5 bases, and 11 bases separated the two germline ends. CDR3 DNA sequence: TGTGCCAGCAGCTGGGGGCGCGACAATGAGCAGTTCTTC. This encodes CASSWGRDNEQFF.

This chain connects TRBV28 to TRBJ1-4; TRBD1 is a possible D gene (5 bases). V lost 8 bases, J lost 8 bases, and 18 bases lay in between. The CDR3 contains 14 residues. Per germline, CDR1 MDHEN and CDR2 SYDVKM. The CDR3 bases are TGTGCCAGCCTGAACCCGGGGGGAGGCGAAAAACTGTTTTTT. Translation: CASLNPGGGEKLFF.

The V call is TRBV6-5, the J call TRBJ1-5; weak D call: TRBD1 (5 bases). CDR1 and CDR2 (germline): MNHEY, SVGAGI. This CDR3 comprises 12 residues. V was pared by 5 bases and J by 9 bases, with 11 bases between. The CDR3 loop reads CASSEYGGPQHF. In DNA form, the CDR3 reads TGTGCCAGCAGTGAATACGGGGGGCCCCAGCATTTT.

V and J are TRBV18 and TRBJ1-5, with D possibly TRBD1 on 6 matching bases. The CDR3 spans 14 residues. V lost 3 bases and J lost 5, with 11 bases in between. CDR1 and CDR2 (germline): KGHSH, LQKENI. CDR3 region: CASSPKSGDQPQHF. In DNA form, the CDR3 reads TGTGCCAGCTCACCGAAGTCAGGGGATCAGCCCCAGCATTTT.

The chain carries TRBV7-8 and TRBJ2-4; D is unclear. V was cut by 2 bases and J by 6 bases, with 14 bases left in between. This CDR3 has 15 amino acids. CDR1 is SGHVS, CDR2 FQNEAQ, per germline. The CDR3: CASSLTTAPRNIQYF. The CDR3 DNA reads as TGTGCCAGCAGCTTAACTACGGCCCCCCGAAACATTCAGTACTTC.

The rearrangement links TRBV25-1 to TRBJ1-2; 9 nucleotides match TRBD1. This CDR3 region has 17 residues. Trimming at V came to 4 bases and at J to 4 bases, leaving 13 bases not matched to a gene. Germline V gene sequence: CDR1 MGHDK, CDR2 SYGVNS. CDR3 in DNA: TGTGCCAGCAGTGCGAGAACCCTAGGACAGGGGAGCTATGGCTACACCTTC. Its protein product is CASSARTLGQGSYGYTF.

The genes are TRBV6-6 and TRBJ2-5; weak D call: TRBD1 (6 bases). CDR3 length: 14 residues. CDR1 is MNHNY and CDR2 is SVGAGI in the germline V gene (reference sequence). Trimming cost V 4 bases and J 3 bases, with 12 bases left between them. The CDR3 protein is CASSWQGQKETQYF. The CDR3 nucleotides are TGTGCCAGCAGTTGGCAGGGACAAAAAGAGACCCAGTACTTC.

CDR3 residues: CASSLGLAGDTGELFF. CDR3 coding DNA: TGTGCCAGCAGCCTGGGGCTAGCGGGAGACACCGGGGAGCTGTTTTTT. The rearrangement uses TRBV5-6 and TRBJ2-2; 10 nucleotides line up with TRBD2. This CDR3 has 16 amino acids. CDR1 and CDR2 from the germline V gene are SGHDT and YYEEEE. J lost 3 bases, V lost 4 bases, and 6 bases had no gene match.

V usage is TRBV30 and J usage is TRBJ2-7; possibly TRBD1 for D (7 bases). The CDR3 contains 13 residues. V was shortened by 3 bases and J by 2 bases, with 11 bases between the two germline ends. Germline CDR1 and CDR2: GTSNPN and SVGIG (reference sequence). CDR3 DNA: TGTGCCTGGAGCAGGGGGGTTGCCTACGAGCAGTACTTC. Protein sequence: CAWSRGVAYEQYF.

In its sample, this clone was seen a few times. Here the CDR3 reads CASSSGGENYGYTF. Written as DNA, the CDR3 is TGTGCCAGCAGCTCAGGGGGGGAAAACTATGGCTACACCTTC. The chain employs TRBV5-4 and TRBJ1-2; 7 bases are a match to TRBD1. This CDR3 is 14 amino acids long. The V gene end was trimmed by 3 bases and the J gene end by 2 bases; junction bases not matched to a gene: 4. Per germline, CDR1 SGHNT and CDR2 YYREEE (reference sequence). Complete variable domain (other parts from reference TRBV5-4 and TRBJ1-2): ETGVTQSPTHLIKTRGQQVTLRCSSQSGHNTVSWYQQALGQGPQFIFQYYREEENGRGNFPPRFSGLQFPNYSSELNVNALELDDSALYLCASSSGGENYGYTFGSGTRLTVV.

The chain is built from TRBV18 and TRBJ1-2, with 7 bases identical to TRBD1. V lost 3 bases to trimming and J lost 8 bases; unmatched junction nucleotides: 9. Germline V gene data show CDR1 as KGHSH and CDR2 as LQKENI. This CDR3 comprises 14 residues. The CDR3 reads CASSPTGQIGGYTF. DNA of the CDR3: TGTGCCAGCTCACCGACAGGGCAAATAGGAGGCTACACCTTC. Complete variable domain (other parts from reference TRBV18 and TRBJ1-2): NAGVMQNPRHLVRRRGQEARLRCSPMKGHSHVYWYRQLPEEGLKFMVYLQKENIIDESGMPKERFSAEFPKEGPSILRIQQVVRGDSAAYFCASSPTGQIGGYTFGSGTRLTVV.

The V call is TRBV5-8, the J call TRBJ1-2; D is perhaps TRBD1 (5 bases). Trimming removed 4 bases from V and 5 bases from J, with 15 bases in between. The CDR3 covers 14 residues. From germline, CDR1 is SGHTS and CDR2 YDEGEE. CDR3 bases: TGTGCCAGCAGCGCCGGGGGTTTGTCGTATGGCTACACCTTC. Its protein product is CASSAGGLSYGYTF. Supplemented by reference TRBV5-8 and TRBJ1-2, the full variable domain reads EAGVTQSPTHLIKTRGQQATLRCSPISGHTSVYWYQQALGLGLQFLLWYDEGEERNRGNFPPRFSGRQFPNYSSELNVNALELEDSALYLCASSAGGLSYGYTFGSGTRLTVV.